This TCR beta chain was captured in a study of T cell responses to AZD1222 COVID-19 vaccine. Study summary: Second-dose recipients at about 4 or about 12 weeks were treated as one pooled group.

Germline V gives CDR1 LGHNA, CDR2 YNFKEQ. Trimming removed 0 bases from V and 2 bases from J; junction bases left unmatched: 3. The CDR3 is 16 amino acids. This clone was observed at least ten times. The antigen is not known. This table comes from immunoSEQ multiplex PCR, and its TCRdb copy is limited to in-frame clones, with some not included. The profile covers around 95,000 clones, with around 90% appearing a single time and around 1.7% taken by the ten largest. Study results and caveats: Following two doses of AZD1222, Spike-specific TCR breadth and depth rose.

This clonotype was sampled from an adult in good health. The source was peripheral blood, collected on day 0 of AZD1222 vaccination. V is TRBV4-2 and J is TRBJ1-1; 10 bases map to TRBD1. CDR3: CASSQETGGANTEAFF. The CDR3 DNA reads as TGTGCCAGCAGCCAAGAGACAGGGGGCGCAAACACTGAAGCTTTCTTT.